This passage covers 13 T cell receptor beta chains from one sample sequenced in a study of cytomegalovirus exposure and HLA in healthy donors. Primers: 60 Vbeta forward and 13 Jbeta reverse. Using immunoSEQ multiplex PCR, the repertoire was profiled, and TCRdb retains in-frame clones only, with some absent. Among about 93,000 clones listed, over 65% were seen once. Sequences were obtained from PBMCs. All receptors derive from a man in his forties or fifties in good health and CMV-seronegative.

V is TRBV30 and J is TRBJ1-2; D call uncertain. V lost 1 base and J 4 bases, leaving 19 bases between the germline ends. Germline V gene lookup returns CDR1 GTSNPN and CDR2 SVGIG (reference sequence). CDR3 length equals 16 residues. The CDR3 protein is CAWSEWSSTGVYGYTF. The CDR3 DNA reads as TGTGCCTGGAGTGAATGGTCCTCCACCGGGGTCTATGGCTACACCTTC.

The rearrangement links TRBV28 to TRBJ1-1; the D gene is possibly TRBD1 (5 bases). Trimming left V 7 bases short and J 4 bases short, with 13 bases between. The length of the CDR3 is 13 residues. Per germline, CDR1 MDHEN and CDR2 SYDVKM. This CDR3 is CASMAGFFTEAFF. In nucleotides, the CDR3 is TGTGCCAGCATGGCAGGGTTCTTCACTGAAGCTTTCTTT.

This clone has more than one count but fewer than ten. This rearrangement joins TRBV6-1 to TRBJ1-2; 7 nucleotides match TRBD1. The germline gives CDR1 MNHNS, CDR2 SASEGT. The V segment lost 0 bases and the J segment 5 bases; nucleotides outside the gene matches: 0. This CDR3 has 13 residues. The CDR3: CASSEATGYGYTF. The CDR3 coding sequence is TGTGCCAGCAGTGAAGCGACAGGGTATGGCTACACCTTC.

The rearrangement links TRBV9 to TRBJ1-1; 9 bases agree with TRBD1. The length of the CDR3 is 15 residues. The V and J ends lost 3 bases and 4 bases, in that order; junction bases with no gene match: 7. In germline, CDR1 is SGDLS, CDR2 YYNGEE. CDR3 nucleotides: TGTGCCAGCAGCGCCCGACAGGGGGGAGTCACTGAAGCTTTCTTT. Protein: CASSARQGGVTEAFF.

This chain uses TRBV7-8 with TRBJ2-7, with TRBD2 as a possible D gene (6 bases). Germline CDR1 and CDR2: SGHVS and FQNEAQ. The ends were cut back, 5 bases at V and 2 bases at J, with 16 bases in the middle. The CDR3 covers 15 residues. CDR3: CASSPRRGYTYEQYF. The DNA of the CDR3 is TGTGCCAGCAGCCCCCGGCGGGGCTACACCTACGAGCAGTACTTC. The variable domain in full, with the rest retrieved from reference TRBV7-8 and TRBJ2-7, is GAGVSQSPRYKVAKRGQDVALRCDPISGHVSLFWYQQALGQGPEFLTYFQNEAQLDKSGLPSDRFFAERPEGSVSTLKIQRTQQEDSAVYLCASSPRRGYTYEQYFGPGTRLTVT.

The chain links TRBV7-9 to TRBJ2-7; TRBD2 matches 11 bases. Germline loops: CDR1 SEHNR, CDR2 FQNEAQ (reference sequence). This CDR3 is built from 13 residues. J was trimmed by 7 bases and V by 6 bases; bases with no gene match: 5. The CDR3 loop reads CASSPSGRWEQYF. CDR3 sequence (DNA): TGTGCCAGCAGTCCTAGCGGGAGGTGGGAGCAGTACTTC.

This clone occurred a few times. The chain carries TRBV7-2 and TRBJ2-7; 7 bases are a match to TRBD2. V lost 1 base to trimming and J lost 6 bases; unmatched junction nucleotides: 6. The CDR3 is made up of 14 amino acids. The germline V gene encodes CDR1 SGHTA and CDR2 FQGNSA. CDR3 in amino acids: CASSLEGTTPEQYF. CDR3 DNA sequence: TGTGCCAGCAGCTTAGAAGGGACTACTCCCGAGCAGTACTTC.

The J gene is TRBJ1-2, the V gene TRBV4-2; D unclear. From germline, CDR1 is LGHNA and CDR2 YNFKEQ. Trimming removed 3 bases from V and 4 bases from J, with 24 bases in between. The CDR3 extends over 18 amino acids. The DNA for the CDR3 is TGTGCCAGCAGCCACCTCGGTAGGGAGGAGACTCTCGGCTATGGCTACACCTTC. Encoded protein: CASSHLGREETLGYGYTF.

The J gene is TRBJ1-1, the V gene TRBV19, with D hard to call. Looked up from germline, CDR1 is LNHDA and CDR2 is SQIVND (reference sequence). V shed 3 bases and J shed 11 bases, with 25 bases lying between them. This CDR3 contains 16 residues. CDR3 protein: CASSIRERVLFRGAFF. The CDR3 nucleotides are TGTGCCAGTAGTATTAGGGAGAGGGTTTTATTTCGTGGGGCTTTCTTT.

The chain has TRBV5-4 and TRBJ2-7; 12 nucleotides agree with TRBD2. Germline assignment: CDR1 SGHNT and CDR2 YYREEE (reference sequence). This CDR3 has 14 residues. V lost 3 bases and J lost 7; bases outside the gene matches: 5. The CDR3 coding sequence is TGTGCCAGCAGCTCACTAGCGGGAGGTCAAGAGCAGTACTTC. This translates into CASSSLAGGQEQYF.

CDR3 sequence reads: CASSPSAGTGTGELFF. The DNA of the CDR3 is TGTGCCAGCAGTCCCTCAGCAGGGACAGGTACCGGGGAGCTGTTTTTT. The chain combines TRBV28 with TRBJ2-2; 8 nucleotides align to TRBD1. This CDR3 region has 16 residues. The germline CDR1 and CDR2 sequences are MDHEN and SYDVKM. Trimming at V came to 5 bases and at J to 5 bases, leaving 10 bases not matched to a gene.

The chain links TRBV27 to TRBJ2-1, with 9 bases fitting TRBD2. With 4 bases clipped from V and 7 bases from J, the junction kept 23 bases outside the gene matches. The germline V gene encodes CDR1 MNHEY and CDR2 SMNVEV (reference sequence). CDR3 length: 20 residues. CDR3 bases: TGTGCCAGCAGTTCGATCGGGACTAGGCGGGAGGGCCGTTCTAAGAATGAGCAGTTCTTC. This translates into CASSSIGTRREGRSKNEQFF.

The chain links TRBV28 to TRBJ2-2, with 8 bases aligning to TRBD2. The CDR3 has 17 residues. In germline, CDR1 is MDHEN, CDR2 SYDVKM. Germline trimming cut 8 bases from V and 1 base from J; bases unmatched to any gene: 12. The CDR3 DNA reads TGTGCCAGCGAGGAGGCTAGCGGGCTGGGGAACACCGGGGAGCTGTTTTTT. Residues: CASEEASGLGNTGELFF.